The T cell receptor (beta chain) described here comes from a study of OX40 agonist ivuxolimab in advanced cancers. Peripheral blood came from all dose cohorts at three timepoints. Notes on this clone: Antigen: not known.

Repertoires were generated with immunoSEQ multiplex PCR, while TCRdb's copy carries only in-frame clones and drops some. The sample has tens of thousands of clones, around four fifths seen once. Study-level points and caveats: On average, CD8+ T cells showed a greater number of expanded clones than CD4+. Antigen specificity was not determined for the expanded peripheral T cells. Several nonresponders also turned out to have low normalized T-cell clonal expansion.

This CDR3 region has 15 residues. Germline V gene sequence: CDR1 SGHTA, CDR2 FQGTGA. Losses at the gene ends were 6 bases for V and 8 bases for J; bases not matched to a gene: 12. The sequence came from an adult with an advanced solid tumor such as melanoma, head and neck, liver or kidney cancer. Sample: CD4+ or CD8+ T cells sorted from blood, taken in a trial of the OX40 agonist ivuxolimab. The J gene is TRBJ2-1, the V gene TRBV7-3; 8 positions agree with TRBD2. CDR3 nucleotide sequence: TGTGCCAGCAGGCTTACGGGAGGGCCGGGGGATGAGCAGTTCTTC. Its protein is CASRLTGGPGDEQFF.